The clone carrying this TCR beta chain came up a few times. Its antigen is as yet unknown. Primed by a sample-barcoded 5' primer and a J-beta primer mix, a second PCR proceeded for 7 to 11 cycles. TCRdb passed the 5' RACE reads through MiXCR, listing each CDR3 protein once. The sample shows 1,100,000 or so distinct CDR3 sequences, under 45% of them seen only once. The source of the sample is a study of blood T cells in healthy people across ages. Study results and limitations: More naive CD4+ cells and higher diversity marked long-lived donors relative to aged donors.

Germline CDR1 and CDR2: DFQATT and SNEGSKA (reference sequence). V lost 3 bases and J 5 bases, leaving 8 bases between the germline ends. CDR3 length: 12 residues. Input material: blood. The V gene is TRBV20-1, the J gene TRBJ2-4; D is perhaps TRBD1 (5 bases). The TCR was taken from a woman aged 55-70 years in good health. Written as DNA, the CDR3 is TGCAGTGCTAGGGGGCTCGAAAACATTCAGTACTTC. Its protein product is CSARGLENIQYF.